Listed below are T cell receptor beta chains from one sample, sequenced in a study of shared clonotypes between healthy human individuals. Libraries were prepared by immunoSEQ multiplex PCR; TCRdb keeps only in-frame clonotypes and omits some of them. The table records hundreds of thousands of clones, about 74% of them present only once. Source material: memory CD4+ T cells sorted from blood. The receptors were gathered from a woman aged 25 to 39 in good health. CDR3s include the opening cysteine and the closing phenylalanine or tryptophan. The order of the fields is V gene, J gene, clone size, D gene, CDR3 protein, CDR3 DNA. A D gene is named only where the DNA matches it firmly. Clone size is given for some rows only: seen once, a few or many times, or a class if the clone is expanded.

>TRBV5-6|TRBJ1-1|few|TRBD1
CASSLAWTGSTEAFF
TGTGCCAGCAGCTTGGCGTGGACAGGGAGCACTGAAGCTTTCTTT
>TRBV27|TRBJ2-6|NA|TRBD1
CASSFRTGTSSGANVLTF
TGTGCCAGCAGTTTTCGGACAGGGACAAGCTCTGGGGCCAACGTCCTGACTTTC
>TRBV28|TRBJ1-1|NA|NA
CASSFGRGVYAEAFF
TGTGCCAGCAGTTTTGGCAGGGGAGTTTACGCTGAAGCTTTCTTT
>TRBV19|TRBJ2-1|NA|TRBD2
CASRTGLAGSNEQFF
TGTGCCAGTAGGACAGGACTAGCGGGATCCAATGAGCAGTTCTTC
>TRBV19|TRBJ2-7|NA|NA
CASSIVQGPFYEQYF
TGTGCCAGTAGTATTGTCCAGGGACCCTTCTACGAGCAGTACTTC
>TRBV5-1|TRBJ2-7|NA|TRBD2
CASSTPSGYEQYF
TGCGCCAGCAGCACCCCTAGCGGGTACGAGCAGTACTTC
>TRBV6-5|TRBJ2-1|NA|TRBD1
CASRKQGRTEQFF
TGTGCCAGCAGAAAACAGGGGAGAACCGAGCAGTTCTTC
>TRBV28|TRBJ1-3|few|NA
CASSHDSGNTIYF
TGTGCCAGCAGTCACGACTCTGGAAACACCATATATTTT
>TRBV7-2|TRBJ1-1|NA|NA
CASSRRTKNTEAFF
TGTGCCAGCAGCCGCAGGACAAAGAACACTGAAGCTTTCTTT
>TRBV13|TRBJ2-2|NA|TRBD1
CASSKQGAALTGELFF
TGTGCCAGCAGCAAACAGGGGGCGGCTTTGACCGGGGAGCTGTTTTTT
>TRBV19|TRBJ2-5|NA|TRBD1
CASSYRKSRGGKETQYF
TGTGCCAGTAGTTATCGAAAATCAAGAGGGGGCAAAGAGACCCAGTACTTC
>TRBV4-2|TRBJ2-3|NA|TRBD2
CASSQGGTSGADTQYF
TGTGCCAGCAGCCAAGGAGGGACTAGCGGCGCAGATACGCAGTATTTT
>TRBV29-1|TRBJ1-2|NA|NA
CSVGTAAKGWGYTF
TGCAGCGTTGGTACGGCAGCGAAGGGTTGGGGCTACACCTTC
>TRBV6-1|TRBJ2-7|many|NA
CASSELEGATYEQYF
TGTGCCAGCAGTGAATTGGAGGGGGCAACGTACGAGCAGTACTTC
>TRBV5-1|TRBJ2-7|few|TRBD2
CASSPGTSGIEQYF
TGCGCCAGCAGCCCTGGCACTAGCGGGATCGAGCAGTACTTC
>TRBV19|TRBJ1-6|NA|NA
CASSISSLRLNSPLHF
TGTGCCAGTAGTATTTCCTCCCTACGGCTAAATTCACCCCTCCACTTT
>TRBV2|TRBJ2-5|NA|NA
CASISFREETQYF
TGTGCCAGCATCTCGTTCAGGGAAGAGACCCAGTACTTC
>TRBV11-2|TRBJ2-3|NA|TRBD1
CASSLGTGTTDTQYF
TGTGCCAGCAGCTTAGGGACAGGGACCACAGATACGCAGTATTTT
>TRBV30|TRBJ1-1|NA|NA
CAWINGPLEAFF
TGTGCCTGGATAAACGGGCCACTGGAAGCTTTCTTT
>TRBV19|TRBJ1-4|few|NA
CASSTGSSHEKLFF
TGTGCCAGTAGTACAGGGTCGAGCCATGAAAAACTGTTTTTT
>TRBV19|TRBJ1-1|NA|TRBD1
CASNRDREDTEAFF
TGTGCCAGTAACCGCGACAGGGAGGACACTGAAGCTTTCTTT
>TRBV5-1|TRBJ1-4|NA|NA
CASSLIGGDNEKLFF
TGCGCCAGCAGCTTGATTGGCGGCGATAATGAAAAACTGTTTTTT
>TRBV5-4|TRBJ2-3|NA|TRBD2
CASSLDGLAGTGDTQYF
TGTGCCAGCAGCTTGGACGGACTAGCGGGAACGGGAGATACGCAGTATTTT
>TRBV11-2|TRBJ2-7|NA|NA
CASSPPLGEEYEQYF
TGTGCCAGCAGCCCACCCCTGGGCGAGGAGTACGAGCAGTACTTC
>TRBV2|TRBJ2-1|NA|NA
CASSVQRTGLNNEQFF
TGTGCCAGCAGTGTCCAGAGGACAGGACTAAACAATGAGCAGTTCTTC
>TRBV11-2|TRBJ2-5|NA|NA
CASSWKGGGEIPQYF
TGTGCCAGCAGCTGGAAGGGTGGCGGCGAAATCCCCCAGTACTTC
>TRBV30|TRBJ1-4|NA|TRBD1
CAWNGQGGEKLFF
TGTGCCTGGAACGGACAGGGGGGTGAAAAACTGTTTTTT
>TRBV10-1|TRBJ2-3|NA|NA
CASSESWIGTQYF
TGCGCCAGCAGTGAGTCGTGGATTGGTACGCAGTATTTT
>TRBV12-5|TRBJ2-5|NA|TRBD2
CASGLAAGGSRVQETQYF
TGTGCTAGTGGTTTGGCAGCCGGGGGGAGTAGGGTCCAAGAGACCCAGTACTTC
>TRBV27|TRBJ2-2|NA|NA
CASSLVGAGVRELFF
TGTGCCAGCAGTTTGGTGGGGGCAGGGGTCCGGGAGCTGTTTTTT
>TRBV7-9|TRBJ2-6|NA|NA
CASSFVGGVNAYGANVLTF
TGTGCCAGCAGCTTCGTGGGGGGAGTCAACGCTTATGGGGCCAACGTCCTGACTTTC
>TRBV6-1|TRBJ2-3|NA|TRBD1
CASSGRPGGPPDTQYF
TGTGCCAGCAGTGGACGACCAGGGGGCCCCCCAGATACGCAGTATTTT
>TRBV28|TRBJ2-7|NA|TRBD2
CASSGGVYEQYF
TGTGCCAGCAGTGGGGGGGTCTACGAGCAGTACTTC
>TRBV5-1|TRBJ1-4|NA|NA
CASSATGATNEKLFF
TGCGCCAGCAGCGCCACAGGTGCAACTAATGAAAAACTGTTTTTT
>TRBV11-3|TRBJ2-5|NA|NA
CASSPPGHQETQYF
TGTGCCAGCAGCCCCCCGGGTCACCAAGAGACCCAGTACTTC
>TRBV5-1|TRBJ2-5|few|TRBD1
CASFGTAQETQYF
TGCGCCAGCTTCGGGACAGCCCAAGAGACCCAGTACTTC
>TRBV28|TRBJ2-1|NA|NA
CASSVRQEQFF
TGTGCCAGCAGTGTCCGGCAAGAGCAGTTCTTC
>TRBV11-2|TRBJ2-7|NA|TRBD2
CASSLGTSSLNEQYF
TGTGCCAGCAGCTTAGGGACTAGCTCCCTAAACGAGCAGTACTTC
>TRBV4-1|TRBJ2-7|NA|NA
CASSQGSRGGTYEQYF
TGCGCCAGCAGCCAGGGTTCCCGCGGCGGGACCTACGAGCAGTACTTC
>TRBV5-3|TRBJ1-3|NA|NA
CARSRDSSGNTIYF
TGTGCCAGAAGCCGAGACAGCTCTGGAAACACCATATATTTT
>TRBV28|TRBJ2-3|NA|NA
CASRTLDTQYF
TGTGCCAGTAGAACTCTTGATACGCAGTATTTT
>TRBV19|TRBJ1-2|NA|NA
CASSNRDGGYGYTF
TGTGCCAGTAGTAACCGGGACGGAGGGTATGGCTACACCTTC
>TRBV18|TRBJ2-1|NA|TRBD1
CASSPPGQGYNEQFF
TGTGCCAGCTCACCGCCGGGACAGGGTTACAATGAGCAGTTCTTC
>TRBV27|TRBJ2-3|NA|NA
CASSLWVTDTQYF
TGTGCCAGCTCCCTTTGGGTCACAGATACGCAGTATTTT
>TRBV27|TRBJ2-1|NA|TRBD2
CASPKAGGYNEQFF
TGTGCCAGCCCAAAAGCGGGAGGGTACAATGAGCAGTTCTTC
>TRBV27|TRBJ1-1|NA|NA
CASSSQGRRAEAFF
TGTGCCAGCAGTAGTCAGGGTAGGAGGGCTGAAGCTTTCTTT
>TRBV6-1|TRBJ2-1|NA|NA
CASSARRDSSYNEQFF
TGTGCCAGCAGTGCCCGGAGGGATAGCTCCTACAATGAGCAGTTCTTC
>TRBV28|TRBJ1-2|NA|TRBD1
CASSLRGLMGGYTF
TGTGCCAGCAGTCTAAGGGGGCTTATGGGTGGCTACACCTTC
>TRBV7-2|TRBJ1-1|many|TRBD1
CASSSRQGTEAFF
TGTGCCAGCAGCTCCCGACAGGGCACTGAAGCTTTCTTT
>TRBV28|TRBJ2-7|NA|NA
CASSFLADEQYF
TGTGCCAGCAGTTTTTTGGCGGACGAGCAGTACTTC
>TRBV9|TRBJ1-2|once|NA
CASSAIFESPTTF
TGTGCCAGCAGCGCCATCTTTGAGTCCCCTACCACCTTC
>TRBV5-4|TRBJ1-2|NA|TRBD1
CASSLSGTGLNYGYTF
TGTGCCAGCAGCTTATCCGGGACAGGGCTCAACTATGGCTACACCTTC
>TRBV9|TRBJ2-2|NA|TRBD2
CASSVGLAGGLTGELFF
TGTGCCAGCAGCGTGGGACTAGCGGGAGGACTCACCGGGGAGCTGTTTTTT
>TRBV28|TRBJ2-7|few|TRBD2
CASSFQLAGVGEQYF
TGTGCCAGCAGTTTTCAACTAGCGGGAGTGGGCGAGCAGTACTTC
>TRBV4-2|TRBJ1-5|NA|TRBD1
CASSQGTGAQPQHF
TGTGCCAGCAGCCAAGGGACAGGAGCCCAGCCCCAGCATTTT
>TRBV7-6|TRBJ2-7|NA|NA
CASSLNPYEQYF
TGTGCCAGCAGCCTTAATCCCTACGAGCAGTACTTC